The clone carrying this T cell receptor (beta chain) was seen ten or more times. Its cognate antigen is unknown. All patients were treatment-naive before thyroid surgery. CDR3 size: 15 residues. The V and J ends lost 4 bases and 6 bases respectively, with 16 bases between them. Germline loops: CDR1 SGHDN, CDR2 FVKESK. This entry is derived from a study of metastatic and nonmetastatic thyroid tumors. Study-wide background: Across blood and tumor or nodule tissue, repertoires from malignant and benign thyroid patients were compared with one another. Study-wide points: It was reported that TCR beta diversity was significantly higher in malignant thyroid tumors than benign nodules, in blood and tumor.

Per the original data handling: A classifier of distant metastasis in papillary thyroid cancer was built from CDR3 differences (across clinicopathological groups). TCRdb reprocessed the PCR reads using MiXCR. The V and J calls follow TCRdb's processing rather than the paper's. The sample holds some 40,000 clones, around 20% seen once. This TCR was recovered from a female donor with papillary thyroid cancer or a benign thyroid nodule (not recorded which). Some clones in this sample may be carry-over from other donors' samples. The sequenced sample was blood. The chain employs TRBV14 and TRBJ2-1; D perhaps matches TRBD1 (6 bases). The CDR3 coding sequence is TGTGCCAGCAGCCCCTGGGACACCAATGGCAATGAGCAGTTCTTC. It translates to CASSPWDTNGNEQFF.